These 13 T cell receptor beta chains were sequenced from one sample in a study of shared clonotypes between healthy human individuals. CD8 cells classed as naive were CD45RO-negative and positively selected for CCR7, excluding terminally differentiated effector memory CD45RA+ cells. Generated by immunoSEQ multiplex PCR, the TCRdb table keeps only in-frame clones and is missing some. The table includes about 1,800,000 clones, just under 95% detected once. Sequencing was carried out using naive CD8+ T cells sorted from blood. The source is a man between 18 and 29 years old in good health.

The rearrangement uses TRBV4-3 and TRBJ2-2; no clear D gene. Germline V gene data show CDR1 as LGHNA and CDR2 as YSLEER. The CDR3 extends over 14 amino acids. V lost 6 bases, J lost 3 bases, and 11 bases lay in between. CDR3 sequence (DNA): TGCGCCAGCAGACTAATACGAGACACCGGGGAGCTGTTTTTT. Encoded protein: CASRLIRDTGELFF.

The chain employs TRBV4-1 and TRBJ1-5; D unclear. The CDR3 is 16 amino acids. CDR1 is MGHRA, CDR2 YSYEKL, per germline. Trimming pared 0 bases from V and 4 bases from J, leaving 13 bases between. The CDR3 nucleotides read TGCGCCAGCAGCCAAGAGGAGGCATTGGGGAATCAGCCCCAGCATTTT. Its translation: CASSQEEALGNQPQHF.

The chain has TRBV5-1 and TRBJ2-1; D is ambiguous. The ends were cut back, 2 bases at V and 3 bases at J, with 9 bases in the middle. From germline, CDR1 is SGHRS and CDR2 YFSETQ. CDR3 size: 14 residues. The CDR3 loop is CASSFADSYNEQFF. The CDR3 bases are TGCGCCAGCAGCTTTGCGGATAGCTACAATGAGCAGTTCTTC.

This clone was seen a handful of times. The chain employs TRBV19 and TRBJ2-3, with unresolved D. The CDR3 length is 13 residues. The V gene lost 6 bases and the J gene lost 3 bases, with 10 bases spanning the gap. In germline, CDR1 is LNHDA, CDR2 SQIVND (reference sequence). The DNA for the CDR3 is TGTGCCAGTAGCAGGCTCGGAACAGATACGCAGTATTTT. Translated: CASSRLGTDTQYF.

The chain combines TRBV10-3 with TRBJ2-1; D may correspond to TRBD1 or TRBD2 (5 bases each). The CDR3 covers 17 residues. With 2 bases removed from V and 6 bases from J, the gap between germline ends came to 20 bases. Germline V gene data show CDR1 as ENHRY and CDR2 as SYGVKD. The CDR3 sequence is CAISEPTTGQGINEQFF. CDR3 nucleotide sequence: TGTGCCATCAGTGAGCCAACGACGGGGCAGGGCATCAATGAGCAGTTCTTC.

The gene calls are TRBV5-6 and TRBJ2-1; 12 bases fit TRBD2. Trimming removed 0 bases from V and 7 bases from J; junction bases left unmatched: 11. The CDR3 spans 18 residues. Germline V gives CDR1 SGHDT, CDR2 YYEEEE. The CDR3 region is CASSLDEGYGLAGNEQFF. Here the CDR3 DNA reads TGTGCCAGCAGCTTGGATGAGGGATACGGACTAGCGGGAAATGAGCAGTTCTTC.

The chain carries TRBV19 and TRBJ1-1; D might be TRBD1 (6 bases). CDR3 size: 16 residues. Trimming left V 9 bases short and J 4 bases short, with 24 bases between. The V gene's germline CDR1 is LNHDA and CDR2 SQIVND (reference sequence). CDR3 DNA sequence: TGTGCCAGCCGGCCCTCCAGGGGATTTCTTGGCACTGAAGCTTTCTTT. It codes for CASRPSRGFLGTEAFF.

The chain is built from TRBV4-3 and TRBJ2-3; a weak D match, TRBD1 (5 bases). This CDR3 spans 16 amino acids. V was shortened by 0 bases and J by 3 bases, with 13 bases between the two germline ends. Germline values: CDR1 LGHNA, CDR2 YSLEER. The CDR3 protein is CASSQDGWSGTDTQYF. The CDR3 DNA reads TGCGCCAGCAGCCAAGATGGGTGGTCAGGGACAGATACGCAGTATTTT.

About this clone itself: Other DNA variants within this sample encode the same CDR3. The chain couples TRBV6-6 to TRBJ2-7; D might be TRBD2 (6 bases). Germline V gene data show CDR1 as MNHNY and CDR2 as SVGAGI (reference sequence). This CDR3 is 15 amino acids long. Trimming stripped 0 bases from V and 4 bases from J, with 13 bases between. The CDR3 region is CASSYSTGDSYEQYF. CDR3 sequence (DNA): TGTGCCAGCAGTTACTCTACGGGGGACTCTTACGAGCAGTACTTC.

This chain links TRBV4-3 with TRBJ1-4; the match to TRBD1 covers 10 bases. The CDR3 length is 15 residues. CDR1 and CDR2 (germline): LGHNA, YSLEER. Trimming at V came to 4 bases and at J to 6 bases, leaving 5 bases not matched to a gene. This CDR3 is CASSRDRGGYEKLFF. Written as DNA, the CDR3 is TGCGCCAGCAGCCGGGACAGGGGAGGTTATGAAAAACTGTTTTTT.

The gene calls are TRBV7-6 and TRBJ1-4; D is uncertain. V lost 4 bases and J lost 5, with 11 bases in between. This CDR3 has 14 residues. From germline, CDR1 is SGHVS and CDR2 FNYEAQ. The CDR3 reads CASSSTVENEKLFF. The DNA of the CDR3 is TGTGCCAGCAGCTCAACAGTGGAGAATGAAAAACTGTTTTTT.

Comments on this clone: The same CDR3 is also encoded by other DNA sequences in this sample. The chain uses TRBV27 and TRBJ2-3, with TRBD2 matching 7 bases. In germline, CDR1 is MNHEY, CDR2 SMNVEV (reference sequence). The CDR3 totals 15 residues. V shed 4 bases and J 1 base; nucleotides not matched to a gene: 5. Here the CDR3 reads CASSSGTSGTDTQYF. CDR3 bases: TGTGCCAGCAGTTCCGGCACTAGCGGCACAGATACGCAGTATTTT.

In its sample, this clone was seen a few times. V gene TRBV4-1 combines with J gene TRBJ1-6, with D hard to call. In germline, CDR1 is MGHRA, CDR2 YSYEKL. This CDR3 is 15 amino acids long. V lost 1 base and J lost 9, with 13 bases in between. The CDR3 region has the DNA TGCGCCAGCAGCCAAGTGACCGGGGTTGCTTCACCCCTCCACTTT. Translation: CASSQVTGVASPLHF.